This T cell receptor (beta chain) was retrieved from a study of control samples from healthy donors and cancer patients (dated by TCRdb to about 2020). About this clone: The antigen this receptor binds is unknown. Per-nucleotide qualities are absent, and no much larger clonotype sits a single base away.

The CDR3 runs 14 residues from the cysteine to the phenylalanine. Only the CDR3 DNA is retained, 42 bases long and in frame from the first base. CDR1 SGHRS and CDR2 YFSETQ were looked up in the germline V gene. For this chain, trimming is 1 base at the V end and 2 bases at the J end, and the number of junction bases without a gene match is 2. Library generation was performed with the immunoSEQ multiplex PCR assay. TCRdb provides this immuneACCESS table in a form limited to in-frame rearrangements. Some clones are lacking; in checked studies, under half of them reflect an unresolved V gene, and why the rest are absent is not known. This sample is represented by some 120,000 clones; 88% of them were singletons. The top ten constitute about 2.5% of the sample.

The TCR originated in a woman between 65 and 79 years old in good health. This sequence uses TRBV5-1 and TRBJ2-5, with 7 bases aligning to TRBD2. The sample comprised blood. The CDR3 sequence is CASSLPGGQETQYF. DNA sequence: TGCGCCAGCAGCTTGCCGGGGGGACAAGAGACCCAGTACTTC. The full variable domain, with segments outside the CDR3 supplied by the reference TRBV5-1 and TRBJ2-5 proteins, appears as KAGVTQTPRYLIKTRGQQVTLSCSPISGHRSVSWYQQTPGQGLQFLFEYFSETQRNKGNFPGRFSGRQFSNSRSEMNVSTLELGDSALYLCASSLPGGQETQYFGPGTRLLVL.